One and the same sample provided the 29 T cell receptor beta chains below, sequenced in a study of blood T cell repertoires in COVID-19. The repertoire was sequenced with immunoSEQ multiplex PCR; TCRdb's copy has only in-frame clones and lacks some. Seen here are more than 35,000 clones, more than 80% observed once, and the top ten hold roughly 15%. Sample: peripheral blood. These receptors came from a man in his fifties with active or convalescent COVID-19.

The chain uses TRBV5-4 and TRBJ2-5; D call uncertain. V lost 4 bases and J lost 2, with 6 bases in between. CDR3 length: 12 residues. CDR1 and CDR2 from the germline V gene are SGHNT and YYREEE (reference sequence). CDR3 sequence reads: CASSRQQETQYF. Here the CDR3 DNA reads TGTGCCAGCAGCCGACAACAAGAGACCCAGTACTTC.

The chain couples TRBV23-1 to TRBJ2-7, with no clear D. TRBV23-1 is recorded as an ORF, its role being uncertain. V was trimmed by 8 bases and J by 6 bases, leaving 5 bases between them. CDR3 length: 9 residues. As DNA, the CDR3 is TGCGCCAGCCCCCTCGAGCAGTACTTC. It yields the protein CASPLEQYF.

This sequence joins TRBV4-1 and TRBJ2-5; D may be TRBD2 (5 bases). Germline lookup yields CDR1 MGHRA and CDR2 YSYEKL. CDR3 length: 15 amino acids. The V and J ends lost 1 base and 4 bases respectively, with 13 bases between them. CDR3 sequence: CASSQVMDGRETQYF. The CDR3 DNA reads as TGCGCCAGCAGCCAAGTAATGGATGGGAGAGAGACCCAGTACTTC.

This chain uses TRBV6-1 with TRBJ2-6, with D uncertain. CDR1 and CDR2 from the germline V gene are MNHNS and SASEGT. V lost 2 bases to trimming and J lost 0 bases, with 5 bases between them. The CDR3 is 15 residues long. CDR3 in amino acids: CASSELSSGANVLTF. In DNA, the CDR3 is TGTGCCAGCAGTGAATTGAGCTCTGGGGCCAACGTCCTGACTTTC.

This chain joins TRBV12-3 or TRBV12-4 and TRBJ1-6; 8 nucleotides line up with TRBD1. J was trimmed by 10 bases and V by 5 bases; bases with no gene match: 1. This CDR3 is built from 12 residues. CDR3 sequence: CASSDRGSPLHF. In nucleotides, the CDR3 is TGTGCCAGCAGTGACAGGGGCTCACCCCTCCACTTT.

On this clone: The DNA is omitted, as the CDR3 cannot be located on it reliably, and the CDR3 follows TCRdb's listing. This sequence joins TRBV21-1 and TRBJ1-5; the D segment call TRBD1 is taken from the table without a DNA check. TRBV21-1 is given as a pseudogene. A total of 16 residues make up the CDR3, ends included. The CDR3 protein is CASSKRWGQGNQPQHF.

The V gene is TRBV7-9, the J gene TRBJ2-5; 8 bases match TRBD1. V shed 5 bases, J shed 5 bases, and the junction held 7 bases outside the gene matches. The CDR3 length is 14 residues. Germline V lookup: CDR1 SEHNR, CDR2 FQNEAQ (reference sequence). The CDR3 loop reads CASSKTGAGETQYF. For the CDR3, the DNA is TGTGCCAGCAGCAAGACAGGGGCGGGGGAGACCCAGTACTTC.

The chain has TRBV4-2 and TRBJ1-1; D ambiguous. CDR3 length equals 13 residues. The V gene lost 0 bases and the J gene lost 4 bases, with 6 bases spanning the gap. Germline V CDR1 and CDR2: LGHNA, YNFKEQ. The CDR3 DNA sequence: TGTGCCAGCAGCCAAGATCTGAGCACTGAAGCTTTCTTT. As protein: CASSQDLSTEAFF.

The gene calls are TRBV2 and TRBJ1-5, with D hard to call. Germline V gene lookup returns CDR1 SNHLY and CDR2 FYNNEI. Trimming took off 7 bases at V and 0 bases at J, with 13 bases between the two ends. The CDR3 extends over 15 amino acids. This CDR3 reads CASTRGVDSNQPQHF. In DNA form, the CDR3 reads TGTGCCAGCACCCGGGGAGTAGATAGCAATCAGCCCCAGCATTTT.

The rearrangement links TRBV5-6 to TRBJ2-1, with TRBD2 as a possible D gene (7 bases). The CDR3 is made up of 17 amino acids. Trimming took 4 bases from V and 4 from J, leaving 21 bases between them. Germline V gene lookup returns CDR1 SGHDT and CDR2 YYEEEE. The CDR3, as DNA: TGTGCCAGCAGCCCCGTGGGGGGGCCTACTAAATACAATGAGCAGTTCTTC. Protein sequence: CASSPVGGPTKYNEQFF.

The V call is TRBV3-1 (or the pseudogene TRBV3-2), the J call TRBJ2-1; 8 nucleotides agree with TRBD2. Germline V gene lookup returns CDR1 LGHDT and CDR2 YNNKEL (reference sequence). V gave up 5 bases and J gave up 10 bases; unmatched junction bases: 10. The CDR3 runs 14 residues. The CDR3 DNA reads TGTGCCAGCAGCTACCAAGCGGGGGTGGGGGAGCAGTTCTTC. This gives the protein CASSYQAGVGEQFF.

This clone was counted once. V usage is TRBV7-9 and J usage is TRBJ1-4; TRBD1 is a possible D gene (6 bases). In germline, CDR1 is SEHNR, CDR2 FQNEAQ (reference sequence). Trimming removed 4 bases at V and 3 bases at J, with 12 bases between. The CDR3 sequence is 15 residues long. CDR3 residues: CASSSTGSPNEKLFF. The CDR3 nucleotides read TGTGCCAGCAGCTCCACAGGGTCGCCTAATGAAAAACTGTTTTTT.

The chain joins TRBV6-6 to TRBJ2-1, with D perhaps TRBD1 (6 bases). Germline V gene lookup returns CDR1 MNHNY and CDR2 SVGAGI (reference sequence). The CDR3 loop spans 15 amino acids. Trimming stripped 2 bases from V and 3 bases from J, with 11 bases between. Here the CDR3 reads CASSYGEGDYNEQFF. Written as DNA, the CDR3 is TGTGCCAGCAGTTACGGAGAGGGGGACTACAATGAGCAGTTCTTC.

This clone was counted a few times. The J gene is TRBJ2-7, the V gene TRBV18; 9 nucleotides match TRBD2. Germline trimming cut 3 bases from V and 5 bases from J; bases unmatched to any gene: 5. CDR1 is KGHSH and CDR2 is LQKENI in the germline V gene. CDR3 length: 14 residues. The CDR3 DNA reads TGTGCCAGCTCACCGTTTAGCGGGGGAGACGAGCAGTACTTC. It specifies CASSPFSGGDEQYF.

The chain couples TRBV7-9 to TRBJ2-2; TRBD2 agrees at 10 bases. From germline, CDR1 is SEHNR and CDR2 FQNEAQ (reference sequence). With 5 bases clipped from V and 6 bases from J, the junction kept 9 bases outside the gene matches. This CDR3 spans 16 amino acids. The CDR3 DNA follows: TGTGCCAGCAGCCCCTCTAGCGGGGGAGGCTCCGGGGAGCTGTTTTTT. Protein product: CASSPSSGGGSGELFF.

This clone appeared once. The chain recombines TRBV7-9 with TRBJ1-2; the match to TRBD1 covers 8 bases. The CDR3 runs to 15 residues. From germline, CDR1 is SEHNR and CDR2 FQNEAQ (reference sequence). The J segment lost 8 bases and the V segment lost 4 bases, leaving 12 bases of the junction unmatched. For the CDR3, the DNA is TGTGCCAGCAGCTCAAATACAGGGGGGATCGGCGGCTACACCTTC. It is translated as CASSSNTGGIGGYTF. Full variable domain (remainder filled in from reference TRBV7-9 and TRBJ1-2): DTGVSQNPRHKITKRGQNVTFRCDPISEHNRLYWYRQTLGQGPEFLTYFQNEAQLEKSRLLSDRFSAERPKGSFSTLEIQRTEQGDSAMYLCASSSNTGGIGGYTFGSGTRLTVV.

This rearrangement joins TRBV5-6 to TRBJ2-3; 8 nucleotides line up with TRBD2. The J segment lost 2 bases and the V segment lost 2 bases, leaving 4 bases of the junction unmatched. The CDR3 contains 15 residues. From germline, CDR1 is SGHDT and CDR2 YYEEEE. For the CDR3, the DNA is TGTGCCAGCAGCTTAGGCGGGGGGCCCACAGATACGCAGTATTTT. Amino acids: CASSLGGGPTDTQYF.

The CDR3 DNA is TGTGCCAGCAGCTACAGGGGACAGCCTTCTAACTATGGCTACACCTTC. Translation gives CASSYRGQPSNYGYTF. This rearrangement joins TRBV5-6 to TRBJ1-2; the match to TRBD1 covers 7 bases. The CDR3 has 16 amino acids. J gave up 0 bases and V 3 bases, and 8 bases lay outside the gene matches. The V gene's germline CDR1 is SGHDT and CDR2 YYEEEE.

The chain recombines TRBV19 with TRBJ1-6; TRBD1 matches at 7 bases. This CDR3 is built from 15 residues. CDR1 is LNHDA, CDR2 SQIVND, per germline (reference sequence). Trimming removed 3 bases from V and 10 bases from J; junction bases left unmatched: 9. CDR3 loop: CASSIRQGMESPLHF. As DNA, the CDR3 is TGTGCCAGTAGTATTCGACAGGGTATGGAATCACCCCTCCACTTT.

This chain joins TRBV3-1 (or the pseudogene TRBV3-2) and TRBJ2-2; TRBD2 is a possible D gene (5 bases). Looked up from germline, CDR1 is LGHDT and CDR2 is YNNKEL (reference sequence). V was cut by 7 bases and J by 4 bases, with 16 bases left in between. The length of the CDR3 is 15 residues. The CDR3 reads CASKVGLRFTGELFF. The DNA for the CDR3 is TGTGCCAGCAAAGTAGGACTCCGATTCACCGGGGAGCTGTTTTTT.

V usage is TRBV6-5 and J usage is TRBJ1-2, with D hard to call. V was shortened by 2 bases and J by 3 bases, with 7 bases between the two germline ends. The CDR3 sequence is 13 residues long. Germline V gene lookup returns CDR1 MNHEY and CDR2 SVGAGI. CDR3: CASSYREHYGYTF. The CDR3 DNA sequence: TGTGCCAGCAGTTACAGGGAGCACTATGGCTACACCTTC.

This clone was counted a few times. The chain has TRBV7-9 and TRBJ2-2; D remains ambiguous. The CDR3 covers 15 residues. Looked up from germline, CDR1 is SEHNR and CDR2 is FQNEAQ (reference sequence). V gave up 6 bases and J gave up 5 bases, with 16 bases separating them. CDR3 in amino acids: CASSRIQARTGELFF. CDR3 nucleotide sequence: TGTGCCAGCAGTCGAATTCAGGCACGAACCGGGGAGCTGTTTTTT.

With respect to this clone: The same CDR3 is also encoded by other DNA sequences in this sample. The genes are TRBV6-1 and TRBJ2-5; perhaps TRBD2 as D (6 bases). The CDR3 runs to 14 residues. Per germline, CDR1 MNHNS and CDR2 SASEGT. V was cut by 1 base and J by 5 bases, with 11 bases left in between. The CDR3 region is CASSEGWGGETQYF. The CDR3 bases are TGTGCCAGCAGTGAAGGGTGGGGAGGTGAGACCCAGTACTTC.

The chain uses TRBV2 and TRBJ2-3; 9 positions match TRBD2. The junction had 5 bases not matched to a gene; V was cut back by 4 bases and J by 3 bases. Germline V gives CDR1 SNHLY, CDR2 FYNNEI. This CDR3 region has 15 residues. CDR3 sequence (DNA): TGTGCCAGCAGTGTTGGGACTAGCAGTACAGATACGCAGTATTTT. It encodes CASSVGTSSTDTQYF.

The chain uses TRBV9 and TRBJ2-1; TRBD2 agrees at 7 bases. Germline V gives CDR1 SGDLS, CDR2 YYNGEE. V lost 0 bases and J lost 6; bases outside the gene matches: 12. The CDR3 has 17 residues. The CDR3 loop is CASSVGAAGPPTNEQFF. As DNA, the CDR3 is TGTGCCAGCAGCGTAGGGGCAGCGGGGCCACCTACCAATGAGCAGTTCTTC.

This chain connects TRBV9 to TRBJ2-5; TRBD2 matches 11 bases. Germline V gene lookup returns CDR1 SGDLS and CDR2 YYNGEE. The CDR3 sequence is 16 residues long. V lost 8 bases to trimming and J lost 2 bases; unmatched junction nucleotides: 11. The chain's CDR3 is CARLHSLAGGQETQYF. The CDR3 nucleotides are TGTGCCAGGCTCCATAGTCTAGCGGGGGGTCAAGAGACCCAGTACTTC.

CDR3 region: CASTSKTYSYEQYF. In DNA form, the CDR3 reads TGTGCCAGCACCAGCAAGACTTACTCCTACGAGCAGTACTTC. V usage is TRBV6-5 and J usage is TRBJ2-7; no definite D call. This CDR3 has 14 residues. V was cut by 7 bases and J by 0 bases, with 13 bases left in between. The germline V gene encodes CDR1 MNHEY and CDR2 SVGAGI.

This clone was picked up a small number of times. This chain joins TRBV4-2 and TRBJ1-2; D might be TRBD1 (5 bases). There are 15 residues in the CDR3. Trimming removed 0 bases from V and 2 bases from J, with 10 bases in between. CDR1 LGHNA and CDR2 YNFKEQ come from the germline V gene. CDR3 bases: TGTGCCAGCAGCCAAGATGACTCAGGGAACTATGGCTACACCTTC. Protein product: CASSQDDSGNYGYTF.

The V gene is TRBV11-2, the J gene TRBJ1-2, with D uncertain. Trimming cost V 5 bases and J 2 bases, with 9 bases left between them. Per the germline V gene, CDR1 is SGHAT and CDR2 is FQNNGV. This CDR3 region has 13 residues. CDR3 sequence: CASSTVKNYGYTF. In DNA form, the CDR3 reads TGTGCCAGCAGCACGGTGAAAAACTATGGCTACACCTTC.